This TCR beta chain was obtained from a study of shared clonotypes between healthy human individuals (dated by TCRdb to 2018 to 2021). General notes on the study: The cohort included three men and two women between 18 and 49 years of age. Per donor, three plates each were used for CD4 naive and CD4 memory, two for CD8 naive, and one for CD8 memory. To estimate repertoire size and how much clonotypes are shared between individuals, the study performed deep sequencing of blood TCR repertoires from a few healthy adults. Libraries were prepared and TCR repertoires were sequenced by different laboratories using diverse techniques, in order to increase sequencing depth and limit assay-specific biases. Between about 0.94 and 8.9 billion PBMCs per donor were obtained by leukapheresis. General findings and caveats noted by the study authors: Because the study included only a small number of donors, the genetic and exposure-history diversity represented was limited. Pairwise subsampling led to the expectation that sequencing depth would affect the degree of clonotype sharing among donors. Across four donors, roughly 5% of naive CD4, roughly 3.4% of naive CD8, around 2.5% of memory CD4, and roughly 0.4% of memory CD8 clonotypes were shared. Sampling was restricted to blood, and TCR repertoires in tissue are likely to differ from TCR repertoires in blood. Rarefaction of sorted-subset datasets indicated incomplete sequencing despite the large sequencing depth. Estimated clonotype richness was generally larger for naive than for memory subsets. Compared with non-shared clonotypes, clonotypes shared by all four sorted-subset donors had higher generation probabilities.

This clone was found many times. The antigen it recognizes is unknown. There are no base qualities to consult, and no much larger clone falls within one base. The CDR3 numbers 16 residues from cysteine through phenylalanine. The sequence is cut down to CDR3 DNA, 48 bases in frame from base 1. V is pared back by 0 bases and J by 0 bases, with 10 bases lying between the germline termini. As encoded in the germline V gene, CDR1 is SGHRS while CDR2 is YFSETQ. Using the deep immunoSEQ assay, multiplex PCR amplified TCR CDR3 regions from genomic DNA. Extracted genomic DNA from each cell subset was spread evenly across all wells of several immunoSEQ 96-well plates, with each plate serving as a replicate. Each replicate PCR for sorted subsets received around 200 ng genomic DNA, equal to about 30,000 T cell genomes. Purified libraries were measured with a Qubit 3.0 fluorometer, size-checked on a Bioanalyzer 2100, and measured again with the KAPA Library Quantification kit. Every immunoSEQ 96-well plate was sequenced on a dedicated single-read 150-cycle Illumina NextSeq 550 flow cell. Under the source paper's analysis protocol: The immunoSEQ output contained only junctional sequences without quality scores, so filtering could not match that applied to full-length reads. To assign V/J genes and CDR3, sequences were annotated using PyIR, a Python wrapper for IgBLAST v1.9, with IMGT germline references. Reads were removed for weak V/J assignments (E-value above 1e-6), missing CDR3, stop codons, out-of-frame junctions, or ambiguous translated residues. V3J clonotypes were defined as sequences sharing an identical inferred V gene, J gene, and CDR3 amino acid sequence. To compute the percentage overlap between repertoires, the number of shared unique clonotypes was divided by the size of the smaller repertoire. Three approaches were used to assess repertoire richness: RTK rarefaction, the Chao1 estimator, and Recon v2.1 estimates of unobserved clonotypes. Generation probabilities were computed with OLGA for all TCRbeta clonotypes obtained by the gDNA method from four donors. In its TCRdb copy, this immuneACCESS table keeps in-frame sequences only and misses some clones. Where compared with another copy, unresolved V genes explain less than half of these, and the others have no known cause. V and J calls plus clone size are reproduced from that table; the DNA served to infer D and trimming. The sample table holds around 1.1 million clones, of which around three quarters were seen once. Roughly 0.83% of the sample is in the top ten clones.

Healthy HIV-negative adults with no recently reported acute infections or vaccinations were included as donors. Only Caucasian adults living in Nashville, Tennessee, USA were represented among the donors. Magnetic negative selection was used to enrich CD4+ T cells, after which naive cells were positively selected on CD45RA and the negative fraction became the memory subset. Blood was obtained by leukapheresis, after which PBMCs were separated by Ficoll-Histopaque density gradient centrifugation and cryopreserved in liquid nitrogen vapor phase. Purity and quantity of every magnetically sorted T cell population were checked by analytical flow cytometry. Genomic DNA was isolated from every sorted fraction and measured by UV absorbance on a Nanodrop 2000c.

This sequence was found in a young man in good health. Some clones in this sample may be carry-over from other donors' samples. The sequencing input was memory CD4+ T cells from PBMCs. This sample's cell subset or site label indicates: CD45RA-negative fraction. The V and J segments used are TRBV5-1 and TRBJ1-3, with the D gene uncertain. The CDR3 corresponds to CASSLAGSLSGNTIYF. The DNA sequence is TGCGCCAGCAGCTTGGCGGGGAGCCTCTCTGGAAACACCATATATTTT.